This TCR beta chain was retrieved from a study of shared clonotypes between healthy human individuals. Study-level results: Rarefaction revealed incomplete sorted-subset sequencing despite large depth. When compared with the clonotypes that were shared by all four sorted-subset donors, the non-shared clonotypes turned out to have lower generation probabilities. Donors were few, which limited the genetic and exposure-history diversity represented.

Replicate PCRs from sorted subsets contained approximately 200 ng DNA, which is 30,000 to 35,000 T cell genomes. Sequencing was performed with immunoSEQ multiplex PCR; in TCRdb, only in-frame clones are kept and a portion is missing. Found here are fewer than 1.8 million clones, approximately 98.5% of them singletons; the top ten hold roughly 0.36%. Germline lookup yields CDR1 LNHDA and CDR2 SQIVND (reference sequence). This CDR3 has 14 residues. V lost 4 bases to trimming and J lost 5 bases, with 15 bases between them. For this clone: Its antigen is unidentified.

The sequence derives from a man younger than 40 in good health. The V gene is TRBV19, the J gene TRBJ2-7, with no clear D. The specimen was naive CD4+ T cells sorted from blood. Specified subset: CD45RA+ positively selected. CDR3 DNA: TGTGCCAGTAGTACGTCAGTAAGGTTGGACGAGCAGTACTTC. It yields the protein CASSTSVRLDEQYF.